This T cell receptor beta chain was obtained from a study of T-cell memory formation after mild COVID-19. The study's findings and limits: CD4+ bias marked clones expanding day 15 to 37, unlike balanced contracting clones. Mainly CM and EM harbored the contracting CD4+ clones; mainly EMRA harbored the CD8+ ones.

This clonotype was picked up a small number of times. Antigen unknown. A 5'RACE reaction primed in the constant segment made cDNA libraries of TCR alpha and TCR beta, and these carried sample barcodes and UMIs. TCRdb processed the 5' RACE reads anew with MiXCR; each CDR3 protein has one entry. The repertoire includes a few hundred thousand distinct CDR3 sequences, more than 15% of them detected once, and 23% sits in the top ten. Germline V lookup: CDR1 MNHEY, CDR2 SVGEGT. CDR3 length: 15 residues. The ends were cut back, 5 bases at V and 5 bases at J, with 15 bases in the middle. Sequenced material: PBMCs or a T cell subset sorted from them (not recorded which). The sequence came from a young man who had mild COVID-19 (a few samples of this study predate the infection). Cell type and time point are not known. The gene calls are TRBV6-2 or TRBV6-3 and TRBJ2-2; D gene unclear. DNA for the CDR3: TGTGCCAGCAGTCCTCCAAATTTACTTACCGGGGAGCTGTTTTTT. Translated, it gives CASSPPNLLTGELFF.